The 4 T cell receptor beta chains in this list originate from one sample, sequenced in a study of vaccination and CD4 T cells after COVID-19. Sequenced with the Oncomine TCR Beta short-read assay was DNA taken from cultured CD4+ T cells. TCRdb recomputed calls from the PCR reads with MiXCR, one row per CDR3 protein. The sample has about 14,000 distinct CDR3 sequences, 24% seen once; the top ten hold 15% to 20%. These receptors' antigens are unknown. Stated treatment: approximately 9-day PBMC culture with coronavirus spike peptide pools or control peptides (ViraFEST assay). The sample here was CD4+ T cells from blood, cultured in vitro, taken after SARS-CoV-2 vaccination. These receptors all come from a human donor who had recovered from COVID-19.

J is TRBJ2-7 and V is TRBV28, with a possible D match to TRBD2 (5 bases). In germline, CDR1 is MDHEN, CDR2 SYDVKM. Trimming removed 6 bases at V and 3 bases at J, with 18 bases between. This CDR3 comprises 15 residues. CDR3 region: CASSPGEHNFYEQYF. CDR3 nucleotide sequence: TGTGCCAGCAGCCCTGGGGAGCATAACTTCTACGAGCAGTACTTC.

The J gene is TRBJ1-1, the V gene TRBV6-5; D is undetermined. The CDR3 runs 14 residues. The V end was cut by 0 bases, the J end by 1 base, with 6 bases between. The V gene's germline CDR1 is MNHEY and CDR2 SVGAGI. This CDR3 is CASSYSNSNTEAFF. In DNA, the CDR3 is TGTGCCAGCAGTTACTCGAATTCGAACACTGAAGCTTTCTTT.

The rearrangement links TRBV6-2 or TRBV6-3 to TRBJ1-2, with TRBD1 as a possible D gene (5 bases). The germline V gene has CDR1 MNHEY and CDR2 SVGEGT. Trimming pared 6 bases from V and 4 bases from J, leaving 15 bases between. The CDR3 has 14 residues. CDR3 nucleotides: TGTGCCAGCAGCAAACAGGTTAATGGCTATGGCTACACCTTC. This translates into CASSKQVNGYGYTF.

V gene TRBV6-1 combines with J gene TRBJ1-2, with 10 bases that match TRBD1. This CDR3 region has 14 residues. V trimming: 7 bases; J trimming: 8 bases; junction bases outside the gene matches: 10. CDR1 and CDR2 from the germline V gene are MNHNS and SASEGT. Here the CDR3 DNA reads TGTGCCAGCACCAATTCCGGGACAGGGGAAGGCTACACCTTC. It is translated as CASTNSGTGEGYTF.